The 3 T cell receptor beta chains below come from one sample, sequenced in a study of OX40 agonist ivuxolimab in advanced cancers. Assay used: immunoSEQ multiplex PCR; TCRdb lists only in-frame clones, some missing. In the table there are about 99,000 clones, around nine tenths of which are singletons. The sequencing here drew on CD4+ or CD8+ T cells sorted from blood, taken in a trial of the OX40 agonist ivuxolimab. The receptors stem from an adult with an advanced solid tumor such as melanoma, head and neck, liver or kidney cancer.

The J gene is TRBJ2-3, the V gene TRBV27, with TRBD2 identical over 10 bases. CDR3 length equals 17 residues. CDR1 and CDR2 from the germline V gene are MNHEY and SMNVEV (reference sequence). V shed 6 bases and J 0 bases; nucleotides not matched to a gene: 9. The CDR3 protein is CASRSTSGPLSTDTQYF. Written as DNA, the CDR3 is TGTGCCAGCAGGTCGACTAGCGGGCCCCTCAGCACAGATACGCAGTATTTT.

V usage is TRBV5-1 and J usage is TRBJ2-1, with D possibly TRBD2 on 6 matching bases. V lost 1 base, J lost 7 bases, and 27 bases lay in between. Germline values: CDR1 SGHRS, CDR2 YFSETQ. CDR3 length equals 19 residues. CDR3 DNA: TGCGCCAGCAGCTTGACCCCTTCTTCCTTGACTAGAGGGGTGAATGAGCAGTTCTTC. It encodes CASSLTPSSLTRGVNEQFF.

The CDR3 loop reads CASSLALRAGELFF. The CDR3 nucleotides read TGTGCCAGCAGCTTAGCACTGAGAGCCGGGGAGCTGTTTTTT. The chain employs TRBV7-8 and TRBJ2-2, with D hard to call. Germline CDR1 reads SGHVS; CDR2 reads FQNEAQ. The CDR3 contains 14 residues. V gave up 0 bases and J gave up 6 bases, with 8 bases separating them.